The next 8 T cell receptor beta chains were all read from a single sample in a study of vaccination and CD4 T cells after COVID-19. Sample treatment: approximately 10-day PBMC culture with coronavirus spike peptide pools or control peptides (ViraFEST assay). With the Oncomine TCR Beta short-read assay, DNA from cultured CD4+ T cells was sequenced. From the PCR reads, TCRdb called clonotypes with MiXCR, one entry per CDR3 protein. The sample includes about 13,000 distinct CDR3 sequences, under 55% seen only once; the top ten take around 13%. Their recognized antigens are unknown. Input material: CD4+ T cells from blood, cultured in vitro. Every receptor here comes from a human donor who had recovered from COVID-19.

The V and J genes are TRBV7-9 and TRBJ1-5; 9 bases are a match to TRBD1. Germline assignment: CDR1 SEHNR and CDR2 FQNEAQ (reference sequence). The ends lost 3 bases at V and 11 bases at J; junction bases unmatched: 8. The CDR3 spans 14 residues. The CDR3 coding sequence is TGTGCCAGCAGCTTGGGGACAGGGAATGCGTCCCAGCATTTT. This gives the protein CASSLGTGNASQHF.

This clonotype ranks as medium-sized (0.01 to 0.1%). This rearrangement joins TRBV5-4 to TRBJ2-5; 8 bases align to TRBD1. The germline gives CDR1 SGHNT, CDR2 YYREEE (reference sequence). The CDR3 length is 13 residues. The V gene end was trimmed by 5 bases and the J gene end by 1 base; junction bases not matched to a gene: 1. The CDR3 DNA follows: TGTGCCAGCAGGGGACAGGTCCAAGAGACCCAGTACTTC. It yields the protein CASRGQVQETQYF.

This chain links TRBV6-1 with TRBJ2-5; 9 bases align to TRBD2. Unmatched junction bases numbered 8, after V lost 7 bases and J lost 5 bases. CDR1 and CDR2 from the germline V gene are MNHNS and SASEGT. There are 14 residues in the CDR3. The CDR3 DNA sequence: TGTGCCAGCATGGAACAGCGGGGGGAGGAGACCCAGTACTTC. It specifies CASMEQRGEETQYF.

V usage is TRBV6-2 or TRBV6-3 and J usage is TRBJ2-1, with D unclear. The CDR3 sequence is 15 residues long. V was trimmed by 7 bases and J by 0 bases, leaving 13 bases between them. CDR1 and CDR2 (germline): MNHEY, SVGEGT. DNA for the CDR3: TGTGCCAGCACACTCCGCCCGAGCTCCTACAATGAGCAGTTCTTC. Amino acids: CASTLRPSSYNEQFF.

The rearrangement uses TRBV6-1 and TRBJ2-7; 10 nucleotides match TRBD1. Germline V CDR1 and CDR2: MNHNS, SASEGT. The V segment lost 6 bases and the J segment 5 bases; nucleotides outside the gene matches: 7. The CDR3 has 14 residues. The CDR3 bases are TGTGCCAGCAGGGGCTTGGACAGGGGGAACGAGCAGTACTTC. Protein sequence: CASRGLDRGNEQYF.

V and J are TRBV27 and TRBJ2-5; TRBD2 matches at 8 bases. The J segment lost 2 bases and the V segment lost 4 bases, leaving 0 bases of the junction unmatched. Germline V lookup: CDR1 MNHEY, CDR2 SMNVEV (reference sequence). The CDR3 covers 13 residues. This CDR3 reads CASSSGGQETQYF. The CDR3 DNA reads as TGTGCCAGCAGTTCGGGAGGGCAAGAGACCCAGTACTTC.

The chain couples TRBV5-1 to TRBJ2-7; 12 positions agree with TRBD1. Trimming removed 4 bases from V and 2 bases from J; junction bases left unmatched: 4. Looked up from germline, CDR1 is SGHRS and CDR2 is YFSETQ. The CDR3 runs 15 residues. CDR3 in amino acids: CASSPGQGAAYEQYF. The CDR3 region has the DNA TGCGCCAGCAGCCCGGGACAGGGGGCAGCCTACGAGCAGTACTTC.

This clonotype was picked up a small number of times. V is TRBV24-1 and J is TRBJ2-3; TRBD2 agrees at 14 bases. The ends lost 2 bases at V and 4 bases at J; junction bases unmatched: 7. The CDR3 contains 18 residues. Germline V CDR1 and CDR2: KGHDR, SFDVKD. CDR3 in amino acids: CATSDSRLAGGPADTQYF. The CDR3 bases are TGTGCCACCAGTGATTCCCGACTAGCGGGGGGGCCGGCAGATACGCAGTATTTT.